The 20 T cell receptor beta chains listed next were all sequenced from one sample in a study of T cell changes during pregnancy in multiple sclerosis. Assay used: immunoSEQ multiplex PCR; TCRdb lists only in-frame clones, some missing. Here the sample spans some 64,000 clones, over 85% being singletons. Material: peripheral blood, obtained in the first trimester of pregnancy. These receptor sequences come from a female donor in good health, enrolled as a control in a pregnancy study.

The chain is built from TRBV7-2 and TRBJ2-2; D is perhaps TRBD1 (6 bases). CDR3 length equals 15 residues. Per germline, CDR1 SGHTA and CDR2 FQGNSA. V dropped 2 bases and J dropped 9 bases, with 16 bases sitting between them. In nucleotides, the CDR3 is TGTGCCAGCAGCTTAAACAGGGTTGGGACCCGGGAGCTGTTTTTT. Translation gives CASSLNRVGTRELFF.

V is TRBV19 and J is TRBJ2-5; 10 bases fit TRBD2. Unmatched junction bases numbered 5, after V lost 3 bases and J lost 1 base. The CDR3 length is 16 residues. Looked up from germline, CDR1 is LNHDA and CDR2 is SQIVND (reference sequence). CDR3: CASSIQRLAGQETQYF. CDR3 in DNA: TGTGCCAGTAGTATCCAAAGACTAGCGGGCCAAGAGACCCAGTACTTC.

The rearrangement joins TRBV6-4 to TRBJ2-1; 11 positions agree with TRBD2. This CDR3 has 16 residues. Germline CDR1 MRHNA, CDR2 SNTAGT. The trim removed 5 bases at V and 9 bases at J, leaving 12 bases unmatched. The CDR3 is CASSSLTSGAAGEQFF. The DNA for the CDR3 is TGTGCCAGCAGTTCCTTGACTAGCGGGGCAGCGGGTGAGCAGTTCTTC.

This chain joins TRBV5-4 and TRBJ2-2, with 11 bases aligning to TRBD2. This CDR3 contains 20 residues. Germline-derived CDR1 and CDR2 are SGHNT and YYREEE (reference sequence). V was clipped by 0 bases and J by 5 bases; unmatched bases: 15. The CDR3 coding sequence is TGTGCCAGCAGCTTGGAGGGATCGGTAGCGGGAGGGCCCATTACCGGGGAGCTGTTTTTT. This translates into CASSLEGSVAGGPITGELFF.

This clone was seen once. CDR3 sequence reads: CASSQDRQGNEKLFF. CDR3 DNA: TGCGCCAGCAGCCAAGATCGACAGGGGAATGAAAAACTGTTTTTT. This sequence joins TRBV4-3 and TRBJ1-4, with 8 positions matching TRBD1. The CDR3 is made up of 15 amino acids. In germline, CDR1 is LGHNA, CDR2 YSLEER. Trimming cost V 0 bases and J 5 bases; bases outside gene matches: 2.

The chain recombines TRBV7-9 with TRBJ2-5, with D maybe TRBD2 (6 bases). The CDR3 has 15 residues. Trimming pared 6 bases from V and 5 bases from J, leaving 19 bases between. The germline gives CDR1 SEHNR, CDR2 FQNEAQ (reference sequence). In DNA, the CDR3 is TGTGCCAGCAGTCCCGGCGGCGGGGTAAGGGAGACCCAGTACTTC. Its translation: CASSPGGGVRETQYF.

V and J are TRBV6-5 and TRBJ1-1; a possible D gene is TRBD1 (5 bases). The CDR3 is made up of 16 amino acids. Germline CDR1 and CDR2: MNHEY and SVGAGI. V lost 4 bases and J lost 3, with 18 bases in between. The DNA for the CDR3 is TGTGCCAGCAGTTCCCTAAGGGGCAGAGGCGACACTGAAGCTTTCTTT. Protein sequence: CASSSLRGRGDTEAFF.

This chain connects TRBV7-8 to TRBJ1-2, with 9 positions matching TRBD1. Germline-derived CDR1 and CDR2 are SGHVS and FQNEAQ. This CDR3 spans 13 amino acids. After removal of 5 bases from V and 8 bases from J, the junction contained 6 bases not matched to a gene. The CDR3 DNA sequence: TGTGCCAGCAGCCCCGGGACAGGGTTCGGCTACACCTTC. This gives the protein CASSPGTGFGYTF.

V and J are TRBV6-5 and TRBJ1-1; a weak D match, TRBD1 (5 bases). This CDR3 has 16 residues. Germline CDR1 reads MNHEY; CDR2 reads SVGAGI. The V end was cut by 0 bases, the J end by 6 bases, with 17 bases between. CDR3 loop: CASSYSQGRGRAEAFF. CDR3 DNA: TGTGCCAGCAGTTACTCCCAGGGAAGGGGTCGGGCTGAAGCTTTCTTT.

V usage is TRBV19 and J usage is TRBJ1-2; 10 bases agree with TRBD1. The germline V gene encodes CDR1 LNHDA and CDR2 SQIVND (reference sequence). V gave up 3 bases and J gave up 7 bases; unmatched junction bases: 5. This CDR3 has 14 amino acids. CDR3 nucleotide sequence: TGTGCCAGTAGTATGGCGGGACAGGGGTTTGGCTACACCTTC. Protein: CASSMAGQGFGYTF. The whole variable domain, remainder taken from reference TRBV19 and TRBJ1-2, is DGGITQSPKYLFRKEGQNVTLSCEQNLNHDAMYWYRQDPGQGLRLIYYSQIVNDFQKGDIAEGYSVSREKKESFPLTVTSAQKNPTAFYLCASSMAGQGFGYTFGSGTRLTVV.

This clone was picked up a small number of times. The CDR3 bases are TGTGCCACCAGCAGCACCCGACAGGGCGAGAACACTGAAGCTTTCTTT. As protein: CATSSTRQGENTEAFF. The chain links TRBV15 to TRBJ1-1; the match to TRBD1 covers 7 bases. V dropped 3 bases and J dropped 1; count of bases not matched to a gene: 8. This CDR3 comprises 16 residues. Germline V gene lookup returns CDR1 LNHNV and CDR2 YYDKDF (reference sequence).

The rearrangement uses TRBV19 and TRBJ1-2, with D unresolved. Deletions cut 8 bases from V and 0 bases from J, with 13 bases between. Germline-derived CDR1 and CDR2 are LNHDA and SQIVND (reference sequence). This CDR3 is 14 amino acids long. The CDR3 protein is CASRKPGTNYGYTF. The CDR3 nucleotides are TGTGCCAGTCGCAAACCCGGGACTAACTATGGCTACACCTTC.

The gene calls are TRBV10-3 and TRBJ2-5; 7 bases match TRBD2. Germline trimming cut 4 bases from V and 0 bases from J; bases unmatched to any gene: 5. CDR3 size: 15 residues. Germline V gene sequence: CDR1 ENHRY, CDR2 SYGVKD. The CDR3 DNA is TGTGCCATCAGTGGGGCTAGCGGTTACCAAGAGACCCAGTACTTC. It codes for CAISGASGYQETQYF.

V and J are TRBV7-2 and TRBJ2-5, with D perhaps TRBD2 (6 bases). This CDR3 contains 16 residues. Trimming removed 1 base at V and 0 bases at J, with 12 bases between. Germline CDR1 reads SGHTA; CDR2 reads FQGNSA. This CDR3 is CASSLGERVNQETQYF. CDR3 bases: TGTGCCAGCAGCTTAGGGGAGCGGGTTAACCAAGAGACCCAGTACTTC.

The rearrangement links TRBV15 to TRBJ2-1; D is ambiguous. Germline-derived CDR1 and CDR2 are LNHNV and YYDKDF (reference sequence). This CDR3 has 12 amino acids. V dropped 1 base and J dropped 8 bases, with 6 bases sitting between them. Here the CDR3 DNA reads TGTGCCACCAGCAGAGCTCGGGATGAGCAGTTCTTC. Its protein is CATSRARDEQFF.

The chain links TRBV28 to TRBJ2-3, with D unclear. V was pared by 6 bases and J by 1 base, with 8 bases between. CDR3 length equals 13 residues. From germline, CDR1 is MDHEN and CDR2 SYDVKM. The CDR3: CASSPRGTDTQYF. CDR3 DNA sequence: TGTGCCAGCAGCCCAAGAGGCACAGATACGCAGTATTTT.

The chain combines TRBV5-5 with TRBJ2-7; 9 bases fit TRBD2. V shed 1 base and J 5 bases; nucleotides not matched to a gene: 13. This CDR3 comprises 17 residues. Germline loops: CDR1 SGHKS, CDR2 YYEKEE (reference sequence). CDR3 sequence reads: CASSLSWGGRAANEQYF. CDR3 DNA: TGTGCCAGCAGCTTGAGCTGGGGCGGGAGGGCCGCGAACGAGCAGTACTTC.

The chain couples TRBV7-2 to TRBJ2-3, with 10 positions matching TRBD2. This CDR3 region has 18 residues. The V segment lost 4 bases and the J segment 0 bases; nucleotides outside the gene matches: 10. Germline V gene data show CDR1 as SGHTA and CDR2 as FQGNSA. This CDR3 is CASSYRTSGRGSTDTQYF. The CDR3 DNA reads TGTGCCAGCAGCTACCGGACTAGCGGTAGAGGGAGCACAGATACGCAGTATTTT.

DNA for the CDR3: TGTGCCAGCAGCGAACTCCTTCAGGCTCATGGCTACACCTTC. It encodes CASSELLQAHGYTF. The chain joins TRBV21-1 to TRBJ1-2; the DNA was not compared with TRBD1, the D call given in the table. TRBV21-1 is a pseudogene locus. CDR3 length: 14 residues.

The chain links TRBV5-1 to TRBJ2-1; 13 positions match TRBD2. Per the germline V gene, CDR1 is SGHRS and CDR2 is YFSETQ. With 0 bases clipped from V and 5 bases from J, the junction kept 8 bases outside the gene matches. The CDR3 loop spans 18 amino acids. The chain's CDR3 is CASSLVPAGLAGNNEQFF. The CDR3 DNA is TGCGCCAGCAGCTTGGTTCCAGCGGGACTAGCGGGAAACAATGAGCAGTTCTTC.